This TCR beta chain was obtained from a study of blood T cells in healthy people across ages. It was with a sample-barcoded 5' primer and a J-beta primer mix that a second PCR of about 6 to 12 cycles was run. TCRdb used MiXCR to reprocess the 5' RACE reads, holding one entry per CDR3 protein. The sample includes 1.5 million or so distinct CDR3 sequences, roughly 45% seen only once; the top ten take roughly 7.7%. The CDR3 runs 15 residues. CDR1 is SGHTA, CDR2 FQGNSA, per germline. At least 5 micrograms of total RNA were extracted per sample. Points on this clonotype: One end of the junction varies from germline; a read error may be responsible.

This chain uses TRBV7-2 with TRBJ1-2; tentatively, D is TRBD1 (6 bases). This receptor was taken from a woman under 30 in good health. Sequenced material: blood. This CDR3 is CASSLAAQGVGGYTF. Here the CDR3 DNA reads TGTGCCAGCAGCCTAGCGGCACAGGGAGTGGGTGGCTACACCTTC.